The next 8 T cell receptor beta chains were all read from a single sample in a study of CXCR4 blockade with PD-1 therapy in pancreatic cancer. Produced via immunoSEQ multiplex PCR; TCRdb's table is partial and in-frame only. This repertoire shows over 8,000 clones, around three fifths found once; its top ten account for roughly 7.5%. Sequenced input: tumor tissue. The receptor source for this set is a human donor with pancreatic ductal adenocarcinoma.

The sample holds a few counts of this clone. The V gene is TRBV28, the J gene TRBJ1-5; 10 nucleotides line up with TRBD1. Germline V gene data show CDR1 as MDHEN and CDR2 as SYDVKM. The J segment lost 7 bases and the V segment lost 3 bases, leaving 12 bases of the junction unmatched. This CDR3 has 17 residues. The CDR3 coding sequence is TGTGCCAGCAGTTTGGGGTCGGGACAGGGGAGAACACAGCCCCAGCATTTT. Translating it yields CASSLGSGQGRTQPQHF.

J is TRBJ1-6 and V is TRBV19, with D unresolved. The CDR3 sequence is 16 residues long. The germline V gene encodes CDR1 LNHDA and CDR2 SQIVND (reference sequence). V was clipped by 4 bases and J by 7 bases, with 17 bases between them. The CDR3 coding sequence is TGTGCCAGTAGTACCCCCGGACGTGGCCGGAATTCACCCCTCCACTTT. Its protein is CASSTPGRGRNSPLHF.

The chain joins TRBV23-1 to TRBJ1-1; D gene ambiguous. TRBV23-1 is an open reading frame whose function is uncertain. The CDR3 loop spans 15 amino acids. V was shortened by 0 bases and J by 3 bases, with 11 bases between the two germline ends. Here the CDR3 DNA reads TGCGCCAGCAGTCAATCAGCGGGTCTGGACACTGAAGCTTTCTTT. This codes for CASSQSAGLDTEAFF.

This clone was observed a handful of times. J is TRBJ2-5 and V is TRBV5-1, with 12 bases that match TRBD2. Germline CDR1 and CDR2: SGHRS and YFSETQ. V shed 3 bases and J 5 bases; nucleotides not matched to a gene: 8. This CDR3 is 16 amino acids long. CDR3 coding DNA: TGCGCCAGCAGCTCTTCGACTAGCGGGAGCGGGGAGACCCAGTACTTC. This sequence encodes CASSSSTSGSGETQYF.

The chain links TRBV18 to TRBJ2-7; D is ambiguous. The CDR3 contains 15 residues. In germline, CDR1 is KGHSH, CDR2 LQKENI. Between the trimmed V and J ends, which lost 0 bases and 6 bases, there was a span of 15 bases. CDR3 nucleotides: TGTGCCAGCTCACCACCAGCTCCTTCTAGGAGCGAGCAGTACTTC. Its translation: CASSPPAPSRSEQYF. Variable domain in full (rest from reference TRBV18 and TRBJ2-7): NAGVMQNPRHLVRRRGQEARLRCSPMKGHSHVYWYRQLPEEGLKFMVYLQKENIIDESGMPKERFSAEFPKEGPSILRIQQVVRGDSAAYFCASSPPAPSRSEQYFGPGTRLTVT.

V is TRBV28 and J is TRBJ2-3, with 7 bases aligning to TRBD1. CDR3 length: 15 amino acids. J was trimmed by 3 bases and V by 4 bases; bases with no gene match: 7. Germline CDR1 is MDHEN and CDR2 is SYDVKM. For the CDR3, the DNA is TGTGCCAGCAGTTCGTACAGGGGCTGGACAGATACGCAGTATTTT. Residues: CASSSYRGWTDTQYF.

This clone was seen a handful of times. V and J are TRBV5-1 and TRBJ2-1, with D unclear. The length of the CDR3 is 14 residues. Trimming left V 0 bases short and J 5 bases short, with 9 bases between. Germline CDR1 SGHRS, CDR2 YFSETQ. CDR3 nucleotides: TGCGCCAGCAGCTTGGTTAGCCGCCACAATGAGCAGTTCTTC. This sequence encodes CASSLVSRHNEQFF.

The genes are TRBV6-8 and TRBJ1-2; 8 nucleotides agree with TRBD1. V dropped 6 bases and J dropped 7; count of bases not matched to a gene: 10. This CDR3 contains 14 residues. Germline lookup yields CDR1 MNHGY and CDR2 SAAAGT. CDR3 DNA: TGTGCCAGCAGCCAAGGACAGGGCATCCTTGGCTACACCTTC. The encoded protein is CASSQGQGILGYTF.